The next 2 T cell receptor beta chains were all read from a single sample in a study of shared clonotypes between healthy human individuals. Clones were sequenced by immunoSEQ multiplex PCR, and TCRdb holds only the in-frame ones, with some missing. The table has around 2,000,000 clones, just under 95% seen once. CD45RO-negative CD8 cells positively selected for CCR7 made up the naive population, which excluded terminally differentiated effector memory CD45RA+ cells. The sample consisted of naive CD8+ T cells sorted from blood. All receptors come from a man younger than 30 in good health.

CDR3 amino acids: CASSQTAGNSPLHF. The DNA of the CDR3 is TGCGCCAGCAGTCAGACGGCAGGGAATTCACCCCTCCACTTT. The chain combines TRBV23-1 with TRBJ1-6; D is possibly TRBD1 (5 bases). TRBV23-1 is given ORF status, its function remaining uncertain. Trimming removed 3 bases at V and 7 bases at J, with 10 bases between. The CDR3 sequence is 14 residues long.

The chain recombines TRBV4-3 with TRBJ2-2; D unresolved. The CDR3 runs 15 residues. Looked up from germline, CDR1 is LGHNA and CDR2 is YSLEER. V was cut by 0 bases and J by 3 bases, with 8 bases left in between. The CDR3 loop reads CASSQETYYTGELFF. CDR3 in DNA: TGCGCCAGCAGCCAAGAAACTTACTACACCGGGGAGCTGTTTTTT.